The entry that follows covers one T cell receptor (beta chain) sequence. The antigen is undetermined. The record originates from a study of T cell responses to AZD1222 COVID-19 vaccine. The germline gives CDR1 MDHEN, CDR2 SYDVKM. V dropped 5 bases and J dropped 3 bases, with 8 bases sitting between them. The CDR3 contains 12 residues. Second doses were pooled across both intervals (about 4 or about 12 weeks). General observations from the study: At baseline, seropositivity was found in only six or seven AZD1222 recipients. Dominant CD4 TCR responses targeted spike regions 160-218 and 743-854.

Here immunoSEQ multiplex PCR was the method, and the copy in TCRdb shows in-frame clones only, minus some. The sample lists 95,000 to 100,000 clones, over 75% seen once, with about a tenth in the top ten. This specimen was peripheral blood, taken 28 days after the second AZD1222 dose. V and J are TRBV28 and TRBJ2-7; TRBD2 might be the D (5 bases). This clonotype was obtained from an adult who received the AZD1222 COVID-19 vaccine. The CDR3 bases are TGTGCCAGCAGTCTCCGGGACTACGAGCAGTACTTC. This gives the protein CASSLRDYEQYF.